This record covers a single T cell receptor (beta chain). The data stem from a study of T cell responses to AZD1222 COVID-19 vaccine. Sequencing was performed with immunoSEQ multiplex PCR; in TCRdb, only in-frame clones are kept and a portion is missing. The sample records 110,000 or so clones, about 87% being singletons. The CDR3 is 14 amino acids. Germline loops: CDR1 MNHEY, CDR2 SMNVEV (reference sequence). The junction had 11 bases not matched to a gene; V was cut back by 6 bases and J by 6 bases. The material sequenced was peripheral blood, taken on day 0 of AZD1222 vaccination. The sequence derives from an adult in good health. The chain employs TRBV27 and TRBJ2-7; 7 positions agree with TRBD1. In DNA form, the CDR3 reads TGTGCCAGCAGCCCGCCAGGGGGTCGGCGCGAGCAGTACTTC. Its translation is CASSPPGGRREQYF.